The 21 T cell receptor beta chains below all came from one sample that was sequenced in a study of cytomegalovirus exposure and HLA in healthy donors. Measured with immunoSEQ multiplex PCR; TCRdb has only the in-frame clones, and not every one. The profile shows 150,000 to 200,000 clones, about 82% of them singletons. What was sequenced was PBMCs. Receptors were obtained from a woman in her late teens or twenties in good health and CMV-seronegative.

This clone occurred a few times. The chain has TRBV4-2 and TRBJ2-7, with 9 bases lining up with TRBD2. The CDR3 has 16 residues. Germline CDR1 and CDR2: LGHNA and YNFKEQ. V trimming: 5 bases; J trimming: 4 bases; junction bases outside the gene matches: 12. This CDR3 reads CASSGLSGSQEYEQYF. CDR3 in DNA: TGTGCCAGCAGCGGGCTTAGCGGGAGCCAAGAATACGAGCAGTACTTC.

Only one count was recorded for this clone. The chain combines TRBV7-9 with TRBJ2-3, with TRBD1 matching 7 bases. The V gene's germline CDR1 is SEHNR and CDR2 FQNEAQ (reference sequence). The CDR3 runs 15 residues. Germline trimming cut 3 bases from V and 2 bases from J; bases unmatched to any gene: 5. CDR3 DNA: TGTGCCAGCAGCTTTCCGGGACAGCCCACAGATACGCAGTATTTT. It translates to CASSFPGQPTDTQYF.

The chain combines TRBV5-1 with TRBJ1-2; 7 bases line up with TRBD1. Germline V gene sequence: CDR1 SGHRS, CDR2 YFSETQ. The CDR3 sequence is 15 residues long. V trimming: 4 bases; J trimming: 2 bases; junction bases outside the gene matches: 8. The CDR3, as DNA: TGCGCCAGCAGCCCTTGGACAGGCCCAAACTATGGCTACACCTTC. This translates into CASSPWTGPNYGYTF. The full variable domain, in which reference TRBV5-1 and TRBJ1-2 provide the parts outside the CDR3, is KAGVTQTPRYLIKTRGQQVTLSCSPISGHRSVSWYQQTPGQGLQFLFEYFSETQRNKGNFPGRFSGRQFSNSRSEMNVSTLELGDSALYLCASSPWTGPNYGYTFGSGTRLTVV.

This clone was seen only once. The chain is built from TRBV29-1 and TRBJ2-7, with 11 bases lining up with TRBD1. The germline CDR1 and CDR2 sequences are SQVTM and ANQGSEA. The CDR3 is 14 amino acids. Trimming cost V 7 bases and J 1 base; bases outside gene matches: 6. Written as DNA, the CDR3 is TGCAGCGGGAGGACAGGGGGCGCTTCCTACGAGCAGTACTTC. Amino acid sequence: CSGRTGGASYEQYF.

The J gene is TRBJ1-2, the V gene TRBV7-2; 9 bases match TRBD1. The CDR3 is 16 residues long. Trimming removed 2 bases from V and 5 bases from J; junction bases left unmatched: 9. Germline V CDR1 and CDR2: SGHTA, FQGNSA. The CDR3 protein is CASSLIQGTGPYGYTF. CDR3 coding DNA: TGTGCCAGCAGCTTAATTCAAGGGACAGGGCCTTATGGCTACACCTTC.

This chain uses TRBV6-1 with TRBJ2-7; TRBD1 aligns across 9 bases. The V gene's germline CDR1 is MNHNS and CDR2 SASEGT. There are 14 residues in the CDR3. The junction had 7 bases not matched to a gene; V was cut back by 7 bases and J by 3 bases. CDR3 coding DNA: TGTGCCAGCACCAGGACAGGGGAGGGCTACGAGCAGTACTTC. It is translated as CASTRTGEGYEQYF.

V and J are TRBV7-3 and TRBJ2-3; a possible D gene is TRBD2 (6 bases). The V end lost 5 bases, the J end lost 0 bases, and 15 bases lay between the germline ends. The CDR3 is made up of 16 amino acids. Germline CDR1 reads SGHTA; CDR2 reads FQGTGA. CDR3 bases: TGTGCCAGCAGCCCCTCGGGTGGGGGGAGCACAGATACGCAGTATTTT. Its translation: CASSPSGGGSTDTQYF.

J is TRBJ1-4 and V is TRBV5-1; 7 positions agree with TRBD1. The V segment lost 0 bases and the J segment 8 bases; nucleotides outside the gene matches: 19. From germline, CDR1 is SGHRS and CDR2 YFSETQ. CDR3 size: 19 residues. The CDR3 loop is CASSLGATGDGKRQEKLFF. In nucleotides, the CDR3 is TGCGCCAGCAGCTTGGGAGCTACAGGGGATGGCAAAAGGCAGGAAAAACTGTTTTTT.

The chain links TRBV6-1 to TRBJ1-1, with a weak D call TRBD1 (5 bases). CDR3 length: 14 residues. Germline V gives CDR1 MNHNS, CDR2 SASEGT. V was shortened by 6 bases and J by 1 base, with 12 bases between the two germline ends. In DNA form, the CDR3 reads TGTGCCAGCAGCGCCGGGGGGAGGAACACTGAAGCTTTCTTT. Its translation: CASSAGGRNTEAFF.

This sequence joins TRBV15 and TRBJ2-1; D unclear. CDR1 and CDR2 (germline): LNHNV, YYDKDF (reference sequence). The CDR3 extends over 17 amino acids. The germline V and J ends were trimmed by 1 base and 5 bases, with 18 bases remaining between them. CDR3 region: CATSRALAASSHNEQFF. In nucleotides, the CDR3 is TGTGCCACCAGCAGAGCCCTTGCCGCCAGTTCTCACAATGAGCAGTTCTTC. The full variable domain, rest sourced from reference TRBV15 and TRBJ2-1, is DAMVIQNPRYQVTQFGKPVTLSCSQTLNHNVMYWYQQKSSQAPKLLFHYYDKDFNNEADTPDNFQSRRPNTSFCFLDIRSPGLGDTAMYLCATSRALAASSHNEQFFGPGTRLTVL.

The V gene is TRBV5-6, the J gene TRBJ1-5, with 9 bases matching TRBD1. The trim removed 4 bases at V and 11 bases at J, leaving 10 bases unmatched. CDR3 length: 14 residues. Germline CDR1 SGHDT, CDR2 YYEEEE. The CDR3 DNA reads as TGTGCCAGCAGCCTACAGACAGGGGGAGGTACCCAGCATTTT. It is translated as CASSLQTGGGTQHF.

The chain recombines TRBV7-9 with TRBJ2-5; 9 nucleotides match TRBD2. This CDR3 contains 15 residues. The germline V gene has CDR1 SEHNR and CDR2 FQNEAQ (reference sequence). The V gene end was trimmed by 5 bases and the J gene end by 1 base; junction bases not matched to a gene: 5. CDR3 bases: TGTGCCAGCAGCCGGCGGCGGGGGGGCCAAGAGACCCAGTACTTC. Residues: CASSRRRGGQETQYF. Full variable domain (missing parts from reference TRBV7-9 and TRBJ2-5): DTGVSQNPRHKITKRGQNVTFRCDPISEHNRLYWYRQTLGQGPEFLTYFQNEAQLEKSRLLSDRFSAERPKGSFSTLEIQRTEQGDSAMYLCASSRRRGGQETQYFGPGTRLLVL.

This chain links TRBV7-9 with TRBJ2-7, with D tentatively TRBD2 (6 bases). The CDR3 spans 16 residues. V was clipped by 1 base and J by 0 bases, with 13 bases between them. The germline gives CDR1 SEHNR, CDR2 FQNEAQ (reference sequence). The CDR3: CASSLEGLPISYEQYF. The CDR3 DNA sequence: TGTGCCAGCAGCTTAGAGGGACTTCCCATCTCCTACGAGCAGTACTTC.

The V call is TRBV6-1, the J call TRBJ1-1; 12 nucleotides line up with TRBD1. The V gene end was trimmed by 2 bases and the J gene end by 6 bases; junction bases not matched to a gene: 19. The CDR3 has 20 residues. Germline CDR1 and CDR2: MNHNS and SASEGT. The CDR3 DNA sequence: TGTGCCAGCAGTGAATGGGGGGTTAGGGACAGGGGGCTTAAGATCCCTGAAGCTTTCTTT. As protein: CASSEWGVRDRGLKIPEAFF.

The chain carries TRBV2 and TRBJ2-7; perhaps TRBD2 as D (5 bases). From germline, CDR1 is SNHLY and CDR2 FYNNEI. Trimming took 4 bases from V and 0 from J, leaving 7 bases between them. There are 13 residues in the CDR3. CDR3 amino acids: CASSVGLSYEQYF. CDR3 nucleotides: TGTGCCAGCAGTGTCGGACTCTCCTACGAGCAGTACTTC. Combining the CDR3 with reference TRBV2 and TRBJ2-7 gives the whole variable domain EPEVTQTPSHQVTQMGQEVILRCVPISNHLYFYWYRQILGQKVEFLVSFYNNEISEKSEIFDDQFSVERPDGSNFTLKIRSTKLEDSAMYFCASSVGLSYEQYFGPGTRLTVT.

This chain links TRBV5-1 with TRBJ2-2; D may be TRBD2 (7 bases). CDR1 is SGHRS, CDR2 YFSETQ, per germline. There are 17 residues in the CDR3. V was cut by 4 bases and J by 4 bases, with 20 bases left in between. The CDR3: CASSPRAGRGATGELFF. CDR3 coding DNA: TGCGCCAGCAGCCCCCGCGCGGGACGGGGGGCCACCGGGGAGCTGTTTTTT.

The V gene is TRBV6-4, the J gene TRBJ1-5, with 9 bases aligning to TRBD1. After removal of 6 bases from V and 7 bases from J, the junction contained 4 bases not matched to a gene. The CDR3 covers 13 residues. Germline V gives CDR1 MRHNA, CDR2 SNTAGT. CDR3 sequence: CASRQGAGQPQHF. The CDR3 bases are TGTGCCAGCAGACAGGGGGCAGGGCAGCCCCAGCATTTT.

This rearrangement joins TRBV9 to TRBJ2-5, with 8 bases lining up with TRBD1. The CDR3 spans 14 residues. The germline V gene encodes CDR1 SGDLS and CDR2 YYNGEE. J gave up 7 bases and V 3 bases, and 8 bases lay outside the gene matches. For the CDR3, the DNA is TGTGCCAGCAGCGCCCGGACAGGGCTAGGGACCCAGTACTTC. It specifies CASSARTGLGTQYF.

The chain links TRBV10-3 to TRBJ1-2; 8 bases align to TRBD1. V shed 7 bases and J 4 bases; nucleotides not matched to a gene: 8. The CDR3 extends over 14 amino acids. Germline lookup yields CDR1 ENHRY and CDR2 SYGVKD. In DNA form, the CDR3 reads TGTGCCATCACTCCGGACAGGGTTGCCTATGGCTACACCTTC. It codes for CAITPDRVAYGYTF.

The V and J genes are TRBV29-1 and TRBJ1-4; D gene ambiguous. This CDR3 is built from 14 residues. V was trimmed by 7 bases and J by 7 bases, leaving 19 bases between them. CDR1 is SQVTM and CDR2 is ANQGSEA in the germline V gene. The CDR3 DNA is TGCAGCGCCACCGAACTGGGCGGGAGTGAAAAACTGTTTTTT. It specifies CSATELGGSEKLFF.

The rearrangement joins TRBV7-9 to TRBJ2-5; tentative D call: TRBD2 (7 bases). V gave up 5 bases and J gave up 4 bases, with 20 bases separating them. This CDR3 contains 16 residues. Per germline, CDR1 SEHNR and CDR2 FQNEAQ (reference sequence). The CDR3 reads CASSPRVAGARETQYF. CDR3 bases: TGTGCCAGCAGCCCTAGGGTGGCGGGGGCCCGAGAGACCCAGTACTTC.